The 18 T cell receptor beta chains below were found in one sample sequenced in a study of T cells in Graves' hyperthyroidism and ophthalmopathy. Amplified TCR beta CDR3 regions derived from RNA transcripts. A first-round RT-PCR of the TCR CDR3 used the HTBI primer set. MiXCR was run by TCRdb on the multiplex PCR reads, yielding one entry per CDR3 protein. The sample shows some 760,000 distinct CDR3 sequences, about 15% of them seen only once. Sequenced material: blood. These receptors all come from a young woman with Graves' hyperthyroidism.

The chain joins TRBV27 to TRBJ2-2; tentatively, D is TRBD2 (6 bases). The ends were cut back, 6 bases at V and 8 bases at J, with 13 bases in the middle. Germline V gene lookup returns CDR1 MNHEY and CDR2 SMNVEV (reference sequence). The CDR3 runs 13 residues. This chain's CDR3 is CASSNLGRGELFF. The CDR3 DNA is TGTGCCAGCAGCAACCTTGGGAGGGGGGAGCTGTTTTTT.

This clonotype has at least ten counts. V usage is TRBV15 and J usage is TRBJ1-2; D is uncertain. Trimming stripped 0 bases from V and 4 bases from J, with 15 bases between. CDR3 size: 16 residues. Germline V CDR1 and CDR2: LNHNV, YYDKDF (reference sequence). DNA of the CDR3: TGTGCCACCAGCAGAGAAGCGGATCAGGCGCTCTATGGCTACACCTTC. It yields the protein CATSREADQALYGYTF.

This clonotype was counted many times. This chain connects TRBV29-1 to TRBJ2-1, with no clear D. Germline V gives CDR1 SQVTM, CDR2 ANQGSEA. V was clipped by 1 base and J by 4 bases, with 11 bases between them. This CDR3 has 14 amino acids. CDR3 protein: CSVEATPHYNEQFF. The DNA for the CDR3 is TGCAGCGTTGAAGCCACTCCTCATTACAATGAGCAGTTCTTC.

This clonotype has a count of ten or more. The chain has TRBV20-1 and TRBJ2-7; unclear D gene. Trimming removed 0 bases at V and 0 bases at J, with 15 bases between. Germline CDR1 is DFQATT and CDR2 is SNEGSKA (reference sequence). The CDR3 sequence is 16 residues long. The CDR3 loop is CSARDPVGRSSYEQYF. The CDR3 nucleotides are TGCAGTGCTAGAGATCCGGTAGGTAGGAGCTCCTACGAGCAGTACTTC.

This clonotype was detected a few times. The rearrangement uses TRBV7-9 and TRBJ1-1, with 7 bases identical to TRBD1. The V segment lost 5 bases and the J segment 11 bases; nucleotides outside the gene matches: 8. The CDR3 runs 12 residues. Germline V gives CDR1 SEHNR, CDR2 FQNEAQ (reference sequence). The CDR3 sequence is CASSPTDRRAFF. The CDR3 DNA follows: TGTGCCAGCAGCCCAACGGACAGGCGCGCTTTCTTT.

The chain recombines TRBV6-2 or TRBV6-3 with TRBJ1-3; no reliable D call. Trimming shortened V by 4 bases and J by 0 bases, and 16 bases separated the two germline ends. This CDR3 has 17 amino acids. Looked up from germline, CDR1 is MNHEY and CDR2 is SVGEGT. The CDR3 here is CASSSGIGGPSGNTIYF. The CDR3 DNA sequence: TGTGCCAGCAGTTCGGGGATTGGCGGCCCCTCTGGAAACACCATATATTTT.

This clonotype was found many times. The chain joins TRBV27 to TRBJ2-7; D is uncertain. Germline V gene data show CDR1 as MNHEY and CDR2 as SMNVEV (reference sequence). V was cut by 2 bases and J by 3 bases, with 11 bases left in between. This CDR3 has 14 residues. The CDR3 is CASSLKGSDYEQYF. The CDR3 DNA reads as TGTGCCAGCAGTTTAAAGGGTTCGGACTACGAGCAGTACTTC.

This clonotype was seen ten or more times. This chain uses TRBV7-8 with TRBJ1-2; D unresolved. This CDR3 is 16 amino acids long. V lost 8 bases to trimming and J lost 8 bases, with 27 bases between them. Germline V gene sequence: CDR1 SGHVS, CDR2 FQNEAQ. The CDR3 loop is CASGRTRRLSSGGYTF. CDR3 coding DNA: TGTGCCAGCGGCAGGACGAGGCGGCTTTCTTCAGGAGGCTACACCTTC.

This clonotype was counted ten times or more. The chain has TRBV18 and TRBJ1-4; D gene ambiguous. The germline V gene encodes CDR1 KGHSH and CDR2 LQKENI. The CDR3 length is 13 residues. V was shortened by 2 bases and J by 4 bases, with 5 bases between the two germline ends. The CDR3: CASSPTGNEKLFF. The CDR3 bases are TGTGCCAGCTCACCAACGGGTAATGAAAAACTGTTTTTT.

The sample holds a few counts of this clonotype. The V gene is TRBV6-5, the J gene TRBJ2-2; 12 bases are a match to TRBD2. V was clipped by 2 bases and J by 7 bases; unmatched bases: 8. CDR1 and CDR2 (germline): MNHEY, SVGAGI. The CDR3 has 17 residues. In DNA, the CDR3 is TGTGCCAGCAGTTACGCGGCTAGCGGGAGGGCCGGCGGGGAGCTGTTTTTT. It codes for CASSYAASGRAGGELFF.

This clonotype was detected only a few times. V usage is TRBV7-3 and J usage is TRBJ2-1, with TRBD1 matching 7 bases. The CDR3 extends over 15 amino acids. Looked up from germline, CDR1 is SGHTA and CDR2 is FQGTGA. Losses at the gene ends were 0 bases for V and 7 bases for J; bases not matched to a gene: 6. The CDR3 sequence: CASSLTSDRRNEQFF. CDR3 DNA: TGTGCCAGCAGCTTAACGTCGGACAGGCGGAATGAGCAGTTCTTC. Filled out from reference TRBV7-3 and TRBJ2-1, the complete variable domain reads GAGVSQTPSNKVTEKGKYVELRCDPISGHTALYWYRQSLGQGPEFLIYFQGTGAADDSGLPNDRFFAVRPEGSVSTLKIQRTERGDSAVYLCASSLTSDRRNEQFFGPGTRLTVL.

In this sample, this clonotype turned up a few times. The chain links TRBV10-3 to TRBJ2-7; the D is unclear. This CDR3 region has 15 residues. Trimming cost V 6 bases and J 1 base, with 16 bases left between them. Germline loops: CDR1 ENHRY, CDR2 SYGVKD. The CDR3 is CAIRITNSDSYEQYF. The CDR3 DNA reads as TGTGCCATCAGAATTACTAATTCAGATTCCTACGAGCAGTACTTC.

This clonotype was recorded many times. This chain joins TRBV12-3 or TRBV12-4 and TRBJ2-5; D uncertain. V was clipped by 6 bases and J by 5 bases, with 13 bases between them. The CDR3 consists of 13 residues. CDR3 loop: CASRPTVKETQYF. CDR3 DNA sequence: TGTGCCAGCAGGCCAACAGTTAAGGAGACCCAGTACTTC.

This chain's CDR3 is CSARGPLGNGELFF. CDR3 nucleotides: TGCAGTGCTAGAGGACCCCTCGGGAACGGGGAGCTGTTTTTT. V and J are TRBV20-1 and TRBJ2-2, with a weak D call TRBD2 (5 bases). Germline loops: CDR1 DFQATT, CDR2 SNEGSKA (reference sequence). CDR3 length equals 14 residues. The ends were cut back, 1 base at V and 7 bases at J, with 13 bases in the middle.

This clonotype has ten or more counts. Here the CDR3 DNA reads TGTGCCAGCAGCCTACAGGGGGAAGGCACTGAAGCTTTCTTT. Amino acids: CASSLQGEGTEAFF. This rearrangement joins TRBV7-3 to TRBJ1-1; 8 bases match TRBD1. The CDR3 is 14 amino acids. The germline V gene encodes CDR1 SGHTA and CDR2 FQGTGA. The V gene end was trimmed by 5 bases and the J gene end by 4 bases; junction bases not matched to a gene: 6.

On this clonotype: The junction differs from germline at one of its ends, possibly a read error. This rearrangement joins TRBV7-9 to TRBJ2-1; D remains unclear. This CDR3 has 11 residues. Germline V gene lookup returns CDR1 SEHNR and CDR2 FQNEAQ (reference sequence). The CDR3 nucleotides read TGTGCCGGCAGCTTAGTCCCTGAGCAGTTCTTC. Its translation is CAGSLVPEQFF. The variable domain in full, with the rest retrieved from reference TRBV7-9 and TRBJ2-1, is DTGVSQNPRHKITKRGQNVTFRCDPISEHNRLYWYRQTLGQGPEFLTYFQNEAQLEKSRLLSDRFSAERPKGSFSTLEIQRTEQGDSAMYLCAGSLVPEQFFGPGTRLTVL.

This clonotype has a count of ten or more. The chain joins TRBV12-3 or TRBV12-4 to TRBJ2-7; the D gene is possibly TRBD2 (6 bases). Trimming took off 3 bases at V and 10 bases at J, with 22 bases between the two ends. This CDR3 has 15 residues. The CDR3 reads CASSLGDSDGAQQYF. The DNA for the CDR3 is TGTGCCAGCAGTTTGGGGGACTCTGACGGAGCCCAACAGTACTTC.

The rearrangement joins TRBV19 to TRBJ1-6; D possibly corresponds to TRBD1 (6 bases). Germline V gene lookup returns CDR1 LNHDA and CDR2 SQIVND (reference sequence). Trimming removed 6 bases from V and 7 bases from J, with 19 bases in between. CDR3 length equals 16 residues. Here the CDR3 reads CASSLHRESTNSPLHF. The CDR3 DNA reads TGTGCCAGTAGCCTTCACAGGGAGAGTACGAATTCACCCCTCCACTTT.